This T cell receptor (beta chain) was captured by sequencing in a study of response to subunit inactivated influenza vaccine. MiXCR, run by TCRdb on the RT-PCR reads, gives a single entry per CDR3 protein. Of about 190,000 distinct CDR3 sequences detected, 13% to 15% appear once; the ten largest clones hold approximately 24%. Study-wide results and limits: A suggestion made by the authors is that each seasonal influenza vaccination recruits few new T cells.

A few counts support this clonotype. The antigen is unknown. The specimen comprised CD8+ T cells sorted from PBMCs, sampled 5 days after vaccination. This TCR came from a man aged 45-65 years who received an inactivated influenza vaccine.

The CDR3 coding sequence is TGTGCCAGCAGCCCGACTAGCGGGTGGGGCCGATTCCAAGAGACCCAGTACTTC. It specifies CASSPTSGWGRFQETQYF. The chain combines TRBV11-2 with TRBJ2-5, with 10 bases that match TRBD2. CDR1 and CDR2 from the germline V gene are SGHAT and FQNNGV. CDR3 length equals 18 residues. Trimming took 5 bases from V and 1 from J; bases not matched to a gene: 13.